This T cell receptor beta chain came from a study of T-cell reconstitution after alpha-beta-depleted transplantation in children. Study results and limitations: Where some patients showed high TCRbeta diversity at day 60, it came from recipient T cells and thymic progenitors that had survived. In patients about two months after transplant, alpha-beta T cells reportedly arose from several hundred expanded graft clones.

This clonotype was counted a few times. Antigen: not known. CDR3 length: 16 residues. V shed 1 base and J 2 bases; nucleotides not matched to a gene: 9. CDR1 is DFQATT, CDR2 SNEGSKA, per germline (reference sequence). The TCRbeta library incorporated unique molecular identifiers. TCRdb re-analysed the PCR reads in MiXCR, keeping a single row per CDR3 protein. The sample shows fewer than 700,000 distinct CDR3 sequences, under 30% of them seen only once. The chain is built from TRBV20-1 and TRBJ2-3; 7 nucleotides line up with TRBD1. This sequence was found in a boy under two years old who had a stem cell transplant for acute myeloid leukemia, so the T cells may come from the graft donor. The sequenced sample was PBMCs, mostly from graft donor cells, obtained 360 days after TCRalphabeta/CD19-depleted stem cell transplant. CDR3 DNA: TGCAGTGCTAGAGTATTAGGGGACAGACTCACAGATACGCAGTATTTT. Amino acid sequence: CSARVLGDRLTDTQYF.